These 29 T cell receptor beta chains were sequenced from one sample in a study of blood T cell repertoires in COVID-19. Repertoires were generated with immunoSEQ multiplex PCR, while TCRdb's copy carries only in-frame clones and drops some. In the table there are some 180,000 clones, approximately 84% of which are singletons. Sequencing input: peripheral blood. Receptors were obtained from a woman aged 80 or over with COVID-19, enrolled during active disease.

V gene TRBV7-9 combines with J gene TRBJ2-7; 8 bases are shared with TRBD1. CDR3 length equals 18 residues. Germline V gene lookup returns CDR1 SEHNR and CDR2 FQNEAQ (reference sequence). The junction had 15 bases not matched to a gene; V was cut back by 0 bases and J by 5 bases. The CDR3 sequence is CASSLAWQGAFGEDEQYF. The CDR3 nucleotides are TGTGCCAGCAGCTTAGCGTGGCAGGGGGCGTTCGGGGAGGACGAGCAGTACTTC.

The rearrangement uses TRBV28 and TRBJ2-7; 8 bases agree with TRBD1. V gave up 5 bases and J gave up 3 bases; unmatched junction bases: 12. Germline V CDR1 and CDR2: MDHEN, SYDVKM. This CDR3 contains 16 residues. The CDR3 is CASSPLRTGIFYEQYF. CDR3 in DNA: TGTGCCAGCAGTCCCTTGAGGACAGGGATATTCTACGAGCAGTACTTC.

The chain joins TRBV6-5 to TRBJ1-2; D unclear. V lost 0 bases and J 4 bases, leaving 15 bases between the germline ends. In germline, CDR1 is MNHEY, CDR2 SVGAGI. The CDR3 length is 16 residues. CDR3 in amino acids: CASSYSGGEAIYGYTF. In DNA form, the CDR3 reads TGTGCCAGCAGTTACTCGGGCGGGGAGGCAATCTATGGCTACACCTTC.

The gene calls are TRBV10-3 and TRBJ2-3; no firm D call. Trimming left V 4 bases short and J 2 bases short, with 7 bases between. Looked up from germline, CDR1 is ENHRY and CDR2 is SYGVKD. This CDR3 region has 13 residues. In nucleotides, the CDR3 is TGTGCCATCAGTGCTACTGCCACAGATACGCAGTATTTT. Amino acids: CAISATATDTQYF.

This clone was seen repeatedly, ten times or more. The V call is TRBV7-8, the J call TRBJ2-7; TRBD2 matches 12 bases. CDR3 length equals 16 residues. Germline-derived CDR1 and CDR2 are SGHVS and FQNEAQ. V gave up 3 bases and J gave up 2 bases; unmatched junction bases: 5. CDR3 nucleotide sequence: TGTGCCAGCAGCTTCGTGAGGACTAGCGGGACCTACGAGCAGTACTTC. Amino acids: CASSFVRTSGTYEQYF.

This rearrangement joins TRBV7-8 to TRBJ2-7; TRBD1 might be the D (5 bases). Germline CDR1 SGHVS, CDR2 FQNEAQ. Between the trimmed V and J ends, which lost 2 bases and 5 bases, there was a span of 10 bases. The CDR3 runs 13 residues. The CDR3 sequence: CASSLTRVHEQYF. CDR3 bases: TGTGCCAGCAGCTTAACCAGGGTGCACGAGCAGTACTTC.

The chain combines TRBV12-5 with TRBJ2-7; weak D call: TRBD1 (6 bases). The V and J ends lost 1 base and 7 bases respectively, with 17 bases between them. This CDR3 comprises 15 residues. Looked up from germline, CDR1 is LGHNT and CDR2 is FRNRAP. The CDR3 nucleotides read TGTGCTAGTGGTTTGGGCCGGACAGCGCAGTGGGAGCAGTACTTC. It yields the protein CASGLGRTAQWEQYF.

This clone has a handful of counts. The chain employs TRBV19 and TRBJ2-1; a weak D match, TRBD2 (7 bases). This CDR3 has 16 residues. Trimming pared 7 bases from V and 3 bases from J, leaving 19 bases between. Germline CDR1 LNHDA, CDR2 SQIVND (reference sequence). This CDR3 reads CASTPGGGALYNEQFF. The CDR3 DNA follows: TGTGCCAGTACCCCCGGAGGGGGGGCGCTCTACAATGAGCAGTTCTTC.

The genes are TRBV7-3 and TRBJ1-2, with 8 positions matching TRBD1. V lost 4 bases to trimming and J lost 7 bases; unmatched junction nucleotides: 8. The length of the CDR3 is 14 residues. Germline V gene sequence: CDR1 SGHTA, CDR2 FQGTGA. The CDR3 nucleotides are TGTGCCAGCAGCTCACAGGGGGGTTATGGTGGCTACACCTTC. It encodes CASSSQGGYGGYTF.

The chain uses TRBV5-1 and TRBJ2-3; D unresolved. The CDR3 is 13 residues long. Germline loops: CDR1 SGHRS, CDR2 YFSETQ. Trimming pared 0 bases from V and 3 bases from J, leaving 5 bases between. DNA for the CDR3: TGCGCCAGCAGCTTGGCCTTTACAGATACGCAGTATTTT. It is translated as CASSLAFTDTQYF.

CDR3 coding DNA: TGTGCCACCAGTGAGTTAGCGGGAGGAACGACAGATACGCAGTATTTT. Translated: CATSELAGGTTDTQYF. This sequence joins TRBV24-1 and TRBJ2-3; 10 nucleotides match TRBD2. The trim removed 4 bases at V and 3 bases at J, leaving 6 bases unmatched. Germline-derived CDR1 and CDR2 are KGHDR and SFDVKD. The CDR3 is 16 amino acids.

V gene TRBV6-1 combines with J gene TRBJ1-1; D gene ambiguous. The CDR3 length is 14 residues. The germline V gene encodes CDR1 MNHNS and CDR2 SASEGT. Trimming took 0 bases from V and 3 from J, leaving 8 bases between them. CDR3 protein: CASSEAAGYTEAFF. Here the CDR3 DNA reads TGTGCCAGCAGTGAAGCGGCAGGCTACACTGAAGCTTTCTTT.

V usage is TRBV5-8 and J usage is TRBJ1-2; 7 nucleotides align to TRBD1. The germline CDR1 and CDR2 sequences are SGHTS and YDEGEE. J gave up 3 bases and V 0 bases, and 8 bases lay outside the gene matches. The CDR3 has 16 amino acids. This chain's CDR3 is CASSLEGTDRYYGYTF. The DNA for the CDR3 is TGTGCCAGCAGCTTGGAGGGGACAGACCGATACTATGGCTACACCTTC.

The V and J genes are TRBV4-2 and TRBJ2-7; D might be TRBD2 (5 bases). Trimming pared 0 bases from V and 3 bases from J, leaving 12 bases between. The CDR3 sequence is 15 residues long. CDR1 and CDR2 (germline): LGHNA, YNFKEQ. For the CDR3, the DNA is TGTGCCAGCAGCCAAGAAGGCGGGCAGTTCTACGAGCAGTACTTC. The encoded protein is CASSQEGGQFYEQYF.

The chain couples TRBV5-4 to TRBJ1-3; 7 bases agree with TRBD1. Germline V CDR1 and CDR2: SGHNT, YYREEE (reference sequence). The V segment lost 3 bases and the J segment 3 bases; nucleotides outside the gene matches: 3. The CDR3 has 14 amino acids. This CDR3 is CASSSGTDGNTIYF. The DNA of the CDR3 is TGTGCCAGCAGCTCAGGGACAGATGGAAACACCATATATTTT.

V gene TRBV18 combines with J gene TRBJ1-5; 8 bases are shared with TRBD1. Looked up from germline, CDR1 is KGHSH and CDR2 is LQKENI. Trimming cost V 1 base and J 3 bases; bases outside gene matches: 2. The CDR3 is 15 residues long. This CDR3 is CASSPRQGNNQPQHF. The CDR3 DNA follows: TGTGCCAGCTCACCACGACAGGGGAACAATCAGCCCCAGCATTTT.

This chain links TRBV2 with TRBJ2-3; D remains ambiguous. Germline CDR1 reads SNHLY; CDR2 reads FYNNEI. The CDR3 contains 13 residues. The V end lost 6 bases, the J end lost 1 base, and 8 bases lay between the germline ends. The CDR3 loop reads CASSILRTDTQYF. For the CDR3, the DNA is TGTGCCAGCAGCATACTACGCACAGATACGCAGTATTTT.

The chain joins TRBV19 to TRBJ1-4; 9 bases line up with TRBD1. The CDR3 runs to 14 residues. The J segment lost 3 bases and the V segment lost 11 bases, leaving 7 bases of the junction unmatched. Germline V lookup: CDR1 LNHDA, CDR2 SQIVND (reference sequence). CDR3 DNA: TGTGCCGTCCGGGACAGGGTATCTAATGAAAAACTGTTTTTT. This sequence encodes CAVRDRVSNEKLFF.

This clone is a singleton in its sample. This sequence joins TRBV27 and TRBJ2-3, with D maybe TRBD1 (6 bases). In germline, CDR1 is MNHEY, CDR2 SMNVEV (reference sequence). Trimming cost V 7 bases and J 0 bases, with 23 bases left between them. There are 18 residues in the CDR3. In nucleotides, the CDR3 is TGTGCCAGCACCCAGGGTCAGGGGATACCCCGAAGCACAGATACGCAGTATTTT. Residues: CASTQGQGIPRSTDTQYF.

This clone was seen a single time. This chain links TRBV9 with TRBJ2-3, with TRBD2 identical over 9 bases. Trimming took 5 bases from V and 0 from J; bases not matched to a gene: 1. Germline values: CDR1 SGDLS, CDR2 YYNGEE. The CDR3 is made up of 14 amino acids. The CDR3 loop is CASRGLASTDTQYF. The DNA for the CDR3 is TGTGCCAGCAGGGGACTAGCAAGCACAGATACGCAGTATTTT.

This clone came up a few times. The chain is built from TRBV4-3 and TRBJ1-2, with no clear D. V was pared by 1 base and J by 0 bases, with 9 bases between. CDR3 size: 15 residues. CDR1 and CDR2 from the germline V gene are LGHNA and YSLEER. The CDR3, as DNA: TGCGCCAGCAGCCAAGTTTTCGCGGCTAACTATGGCTACACCTTC. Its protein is CASSQVFAANYGYTF.

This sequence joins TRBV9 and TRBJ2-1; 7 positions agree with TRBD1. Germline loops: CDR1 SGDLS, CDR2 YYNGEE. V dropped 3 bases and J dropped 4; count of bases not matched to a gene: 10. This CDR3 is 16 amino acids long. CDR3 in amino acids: CASSASGGRGYNEQFF. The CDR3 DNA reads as TGTGCCAGCAGCGCGTCAGGGGGACGCGGGTACAATGAGCAGTTCTTC.

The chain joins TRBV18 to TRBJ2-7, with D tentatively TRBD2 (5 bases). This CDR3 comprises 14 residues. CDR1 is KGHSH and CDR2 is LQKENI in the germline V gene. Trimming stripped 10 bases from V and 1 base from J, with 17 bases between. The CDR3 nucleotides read TGTGCCACACGGACGGGAAGTTTATCCTACGAGCAGTACTTC. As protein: CATRTGSLSYEQYF.

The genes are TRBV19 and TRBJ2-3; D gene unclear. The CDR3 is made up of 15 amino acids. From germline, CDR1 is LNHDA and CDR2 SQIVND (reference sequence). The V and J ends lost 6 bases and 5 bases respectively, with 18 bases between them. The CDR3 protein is CASRRKPPERDTQYF. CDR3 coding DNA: TGTGCCAGTAGACGAAAGCCTCCGGAGAGAGATACGCAGTATTTT.

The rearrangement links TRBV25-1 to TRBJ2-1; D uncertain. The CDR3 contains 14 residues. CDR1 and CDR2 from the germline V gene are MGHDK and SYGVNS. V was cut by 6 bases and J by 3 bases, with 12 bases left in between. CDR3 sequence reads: CASSPSFLYNEQFF. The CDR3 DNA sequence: TGTGCCAGCAGCCCCAGTTTCCTCTACAATGAGCAGTTCTTC.

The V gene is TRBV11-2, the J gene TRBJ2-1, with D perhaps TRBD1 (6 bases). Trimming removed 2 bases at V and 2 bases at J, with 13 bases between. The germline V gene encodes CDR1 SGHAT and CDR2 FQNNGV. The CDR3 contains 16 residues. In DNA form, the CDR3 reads TGTGCCAGCAGCTTATTTAGGACAGCAGCCTACAATGAGCAGTTCTTC. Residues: CASSLFRTAAYNEQFF.

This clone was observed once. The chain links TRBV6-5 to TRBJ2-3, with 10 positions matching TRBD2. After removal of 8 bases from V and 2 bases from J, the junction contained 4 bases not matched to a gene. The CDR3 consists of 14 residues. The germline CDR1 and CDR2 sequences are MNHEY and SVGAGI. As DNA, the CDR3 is TGTGCCAGCTCCCTAGCGGGGGTCACAGATACGCAGTATTTT. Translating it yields CASSLAGVTDTQYF.

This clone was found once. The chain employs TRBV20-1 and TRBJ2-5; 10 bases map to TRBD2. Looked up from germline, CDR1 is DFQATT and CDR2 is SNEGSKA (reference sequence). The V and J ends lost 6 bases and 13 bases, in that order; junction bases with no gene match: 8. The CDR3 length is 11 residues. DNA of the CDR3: TGCAGTGCCCCCTACCCTAGCGGGGGGTACTTC. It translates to CSAPYPSGGYF.

CDR3 coding DNA: TGTGCCACCCAGGTAGCGGGGAGCTCCTACGAGCAGTACTTC. Its protein is CATQVAGSSYEQYF. V is TRBV19 and J is TRBJ2-7; 8 bases fit TRBD2. This CDR3 contains 14 residues. Per the germline V gene, CDR1 is LNHDA and CDR2 is SQIVND (reference sequence). Losses at the gene ends were 10 bases for V and 0 bases for J; bases not matched to a gene: 8. Together with reference TRBV19 and TRBJ2-7, the CDR3 gives the full variable domain: DGGITQSPKYLFRKEGQNVTLSCEQNLNHDAMYWYRQDPGQGLRLIYYSQIVNDFQKGDIAEGYSVSREKKESFPLTVTSAQKNPTAFYLCATQVAGSSYEQYFGPGTRLTVT.